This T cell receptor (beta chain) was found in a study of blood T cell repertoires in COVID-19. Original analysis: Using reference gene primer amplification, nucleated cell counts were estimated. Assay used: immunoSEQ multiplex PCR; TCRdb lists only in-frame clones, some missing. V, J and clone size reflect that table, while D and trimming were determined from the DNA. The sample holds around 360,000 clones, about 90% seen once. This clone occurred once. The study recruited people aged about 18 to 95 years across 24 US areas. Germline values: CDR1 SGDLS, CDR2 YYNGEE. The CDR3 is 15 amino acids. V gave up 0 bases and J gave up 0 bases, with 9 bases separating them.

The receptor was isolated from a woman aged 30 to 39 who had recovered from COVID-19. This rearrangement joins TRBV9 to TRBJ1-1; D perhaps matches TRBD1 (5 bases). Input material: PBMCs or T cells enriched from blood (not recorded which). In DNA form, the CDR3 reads TGTGCCAGCAGCGTAGATCCGGACATGAACACTGAAGCTTTCTTT. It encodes CASSVDPDMNTEAFF. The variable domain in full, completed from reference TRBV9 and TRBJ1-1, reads DSGVTQTPKHLITATGQRVTLRCSPRSGDLSVYWYQQSLDQGLQFLIQYYNGEERAKGNILERFSAQQFPDLHSELNLSSLELGDSALYFCASSVDPDMNTEAFFGQGTRLTVV.